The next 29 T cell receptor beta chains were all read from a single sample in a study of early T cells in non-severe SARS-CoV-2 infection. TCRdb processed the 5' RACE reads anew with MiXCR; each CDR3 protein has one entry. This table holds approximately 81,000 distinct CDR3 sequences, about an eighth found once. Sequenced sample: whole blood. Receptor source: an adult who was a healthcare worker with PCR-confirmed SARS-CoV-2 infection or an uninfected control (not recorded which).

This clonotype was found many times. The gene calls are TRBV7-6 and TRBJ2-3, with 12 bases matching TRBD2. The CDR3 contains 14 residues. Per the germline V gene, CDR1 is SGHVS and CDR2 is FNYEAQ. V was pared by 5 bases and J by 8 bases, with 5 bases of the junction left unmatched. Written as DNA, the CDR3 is TGTGCCAGCAGCGTAGGGACTAGCGGGTTTACGCAGTATTTT. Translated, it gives CASSVGTSGFTQYF.

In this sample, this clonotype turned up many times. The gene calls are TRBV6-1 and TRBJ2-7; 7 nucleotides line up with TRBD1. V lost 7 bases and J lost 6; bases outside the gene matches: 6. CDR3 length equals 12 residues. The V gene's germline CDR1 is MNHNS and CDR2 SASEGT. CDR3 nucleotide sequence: TGTGCCAGCAACAACAGGGGCCCCGAGCAGTACTTC. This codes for CASNNRGPEQYF.

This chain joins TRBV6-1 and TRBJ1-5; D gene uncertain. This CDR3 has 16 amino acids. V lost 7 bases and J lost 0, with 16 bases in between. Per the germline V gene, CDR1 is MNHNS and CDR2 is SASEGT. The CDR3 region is CASTRHHQNSNQPQHF. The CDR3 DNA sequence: TGTGCCAGCACCCGGCATCACCAGAATAGCAATCAGCCCCAGCATTTT.

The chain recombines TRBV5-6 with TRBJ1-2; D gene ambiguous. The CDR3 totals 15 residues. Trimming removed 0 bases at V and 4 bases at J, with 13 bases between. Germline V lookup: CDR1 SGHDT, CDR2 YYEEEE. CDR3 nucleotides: TGTGCCAGCAGCTTGGTTGGTGGGTTTATCTATGGCTACACCTTC. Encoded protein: CASSLVGGFIYGYTF.

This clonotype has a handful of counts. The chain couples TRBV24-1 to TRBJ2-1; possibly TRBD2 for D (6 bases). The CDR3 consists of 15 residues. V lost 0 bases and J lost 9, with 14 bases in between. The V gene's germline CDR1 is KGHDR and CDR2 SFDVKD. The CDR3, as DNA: TGTGCCACCAGTGATTTGCAGGGAGTGGGGGGTGAGCAGTTCTTC. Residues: CATSDLQGVGGEQFF.

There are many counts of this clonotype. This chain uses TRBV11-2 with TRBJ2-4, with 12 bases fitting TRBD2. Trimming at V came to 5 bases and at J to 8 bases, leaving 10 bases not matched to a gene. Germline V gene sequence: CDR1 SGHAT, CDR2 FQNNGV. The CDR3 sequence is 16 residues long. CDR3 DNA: TGTGCCAGCAGCCGAGGACTAGCGGGGCGAGGGGACATTCAGTACTTC. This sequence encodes CASSRGLAGRGDIQYF.

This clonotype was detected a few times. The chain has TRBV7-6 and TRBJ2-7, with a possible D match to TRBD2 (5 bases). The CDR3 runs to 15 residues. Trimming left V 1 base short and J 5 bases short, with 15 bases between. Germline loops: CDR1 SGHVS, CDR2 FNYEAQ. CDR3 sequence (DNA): TGTGCCAGCAGCTTAGGGGGAGAGGTTTTCCACGAGCAGTACTTC. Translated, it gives CASSLGGEVFHEQYF.

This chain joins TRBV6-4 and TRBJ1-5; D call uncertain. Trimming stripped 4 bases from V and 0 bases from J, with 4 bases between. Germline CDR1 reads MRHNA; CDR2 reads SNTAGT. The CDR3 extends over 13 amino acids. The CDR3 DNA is TGTGCCAGCAGTGCGCATAGCAATCAGCCCCAGCATTTT. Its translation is CASSAHSNQPQHF.

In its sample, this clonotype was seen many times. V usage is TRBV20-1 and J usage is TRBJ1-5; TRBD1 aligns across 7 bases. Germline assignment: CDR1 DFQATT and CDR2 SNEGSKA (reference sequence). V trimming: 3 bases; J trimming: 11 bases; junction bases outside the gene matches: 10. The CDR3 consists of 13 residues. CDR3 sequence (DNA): TGCAGTGCTAGTGGGGACAGCTACTCTTCCCAGCATTTT. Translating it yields CSASGDSYSSQHF.

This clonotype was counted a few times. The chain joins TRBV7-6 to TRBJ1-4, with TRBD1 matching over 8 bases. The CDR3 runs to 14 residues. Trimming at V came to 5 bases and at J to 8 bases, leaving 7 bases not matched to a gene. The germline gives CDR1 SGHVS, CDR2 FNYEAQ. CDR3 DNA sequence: TGTGCCAGCAGCATCAGACAGGGGAACGAAAAACTGTTTTTT. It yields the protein CASSIRQGNEKLFF. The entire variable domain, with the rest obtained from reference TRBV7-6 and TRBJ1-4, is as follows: GAGVSQSPRYKVTKRGQDVALRCDPISGHVSLYWYRQALGQGPEFLTYFNYEAQQDKSGLPNDRFSAERPEGSISTLTIQRTEQRDSAMYRCASSIRQGNEKLFFGSGTQLSVL.

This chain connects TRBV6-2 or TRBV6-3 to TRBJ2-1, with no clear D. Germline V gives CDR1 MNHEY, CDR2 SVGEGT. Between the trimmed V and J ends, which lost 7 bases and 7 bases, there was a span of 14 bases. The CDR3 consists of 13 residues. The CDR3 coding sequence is TGTGCCAGCACCAACCCTCCCCGTAATGAGCAGTTCTTC. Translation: CASTNPPRNEQFF.

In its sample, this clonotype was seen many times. The CDR3 here is CATSDFWDTDFSYNEQFF. The DNA for the CDR3 is TGTGCCACCAGTGATTTTTGGGACACCGATTTCTCCTACAATGAGCAGTTCTTC. V usage is TRBV24-1 and J usage is TRBJ2-1; D might be TRBD1 (6 bases). Trimming shortened V by 1 base and J by 0 bases, and 15 bases separated the two germline ends. In germline, CDR1 is KGHDR, CDR2 SFDVKD. CDR3 length: 18 residues.

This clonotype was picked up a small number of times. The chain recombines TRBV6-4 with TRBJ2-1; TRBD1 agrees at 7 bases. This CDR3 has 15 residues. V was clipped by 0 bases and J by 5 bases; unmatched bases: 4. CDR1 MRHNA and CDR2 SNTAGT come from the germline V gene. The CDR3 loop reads CASSDSIQGNNEQFF. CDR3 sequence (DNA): TGTGCCAGCAGTGACTCGATACAGGGGAACAATGAGCAGTTCTTC.

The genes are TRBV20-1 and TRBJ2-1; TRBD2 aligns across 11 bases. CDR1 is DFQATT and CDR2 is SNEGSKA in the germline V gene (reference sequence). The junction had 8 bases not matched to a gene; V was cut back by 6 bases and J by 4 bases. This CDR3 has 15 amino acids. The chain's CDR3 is CSAAPGTSGYNEQFF. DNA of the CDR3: TGCAGTGCAGCTCCCGGGACTAGCGGATACAATGAGCAGTTCTTC.

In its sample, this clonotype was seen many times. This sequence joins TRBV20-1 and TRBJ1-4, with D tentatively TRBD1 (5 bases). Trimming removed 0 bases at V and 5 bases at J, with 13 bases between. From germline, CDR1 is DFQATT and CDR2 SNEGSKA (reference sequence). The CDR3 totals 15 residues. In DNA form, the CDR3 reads TGCAGTGCTAGAGATTTGGCCCAGGGAAATGAAAAACTGTTTTTT. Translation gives CSARDLAQGNEKLFF.

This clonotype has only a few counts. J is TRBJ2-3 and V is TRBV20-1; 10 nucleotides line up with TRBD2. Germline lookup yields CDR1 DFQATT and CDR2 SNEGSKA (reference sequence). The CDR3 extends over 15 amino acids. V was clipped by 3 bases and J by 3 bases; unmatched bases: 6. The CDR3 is CSASRPSGRTDTQYF. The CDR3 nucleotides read TGCAGTGCTAGTAGGCCTAGCGGGAGAACAGATACGCAGTATTTT.

The CDR3 nucleotides are TGTGCCAGCAGCTTGGGGACGGAGGGCAATCAGCCCCAGCATTTT. Translation: CASSLGTEGNQPQHF. The rearrangement joins TRBV5-5 to TRBJ1-5, with D unclear. Trimming cost V 0 bases and J 2 bases, with 9 bases left between them. Germline loops: CDR1 SGHKS, CDR2 YYEKEE (reference sequence). CDR3 length: 15 amino acids.

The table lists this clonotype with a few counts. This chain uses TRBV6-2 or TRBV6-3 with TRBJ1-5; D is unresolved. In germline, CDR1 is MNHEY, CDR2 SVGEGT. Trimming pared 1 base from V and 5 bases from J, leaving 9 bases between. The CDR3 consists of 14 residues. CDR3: CASSYWGRDQPQHF. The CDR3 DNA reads TGTGCCAGCAGTTACTGGGGTAGGGATCAGCCCCAGCATTTT.

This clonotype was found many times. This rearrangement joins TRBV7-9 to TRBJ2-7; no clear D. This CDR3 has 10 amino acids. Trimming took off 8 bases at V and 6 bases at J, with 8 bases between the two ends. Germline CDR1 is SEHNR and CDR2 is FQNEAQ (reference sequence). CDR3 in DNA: TGTGCCAGCCCTCGGTGCGAGCAGTACTTC. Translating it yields CASPRCEQYF. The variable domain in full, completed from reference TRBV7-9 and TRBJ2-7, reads DTGVSQNPRHKITKRGQNVTFRCDPISEHNRLYWYRQTLGQGPEFLTYFQNEAQLEKSRLLSDRFSAERPKGSFSTLEIQRTEQGDSAMYLCASPRCEQYFGPGTRLTVT.

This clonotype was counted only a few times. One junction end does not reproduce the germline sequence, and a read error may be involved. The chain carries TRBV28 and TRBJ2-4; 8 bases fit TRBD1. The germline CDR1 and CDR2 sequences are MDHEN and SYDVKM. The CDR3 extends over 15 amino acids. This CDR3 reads CASSPQGAGKNIQYF. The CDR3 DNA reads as TGTGCCAGCAGTCCCCAGGGGGCCGGCAAAAACATTCAGTATTTC.

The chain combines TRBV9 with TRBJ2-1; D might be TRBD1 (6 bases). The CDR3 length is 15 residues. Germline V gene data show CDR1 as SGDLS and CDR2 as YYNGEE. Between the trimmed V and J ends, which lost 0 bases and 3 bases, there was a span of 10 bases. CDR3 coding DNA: TGTGCCAGCAGCGTAGCAGGGGACCTCTACAATGAGCAGTTCTTC. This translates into CASSVAGDLYNEQFF.

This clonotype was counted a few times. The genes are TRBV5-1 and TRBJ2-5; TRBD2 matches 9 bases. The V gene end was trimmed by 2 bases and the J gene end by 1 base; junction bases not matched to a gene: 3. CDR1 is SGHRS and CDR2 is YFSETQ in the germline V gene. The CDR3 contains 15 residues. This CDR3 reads CASSFSGGSQETQYF. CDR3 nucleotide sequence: TGCGCCAGCAGCTTTAGCGGGGGATCCCAAGAGACCCAGTACTTC.

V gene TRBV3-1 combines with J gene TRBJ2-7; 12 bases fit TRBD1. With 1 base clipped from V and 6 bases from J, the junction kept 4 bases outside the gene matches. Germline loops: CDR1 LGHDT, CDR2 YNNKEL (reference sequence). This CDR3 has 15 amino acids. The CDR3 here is CASSQAGQGASEQYF. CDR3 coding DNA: TGTGCCAGCAGCCAAGCGGGACAGGGGGCAAGCGAGCAGTACTTC.

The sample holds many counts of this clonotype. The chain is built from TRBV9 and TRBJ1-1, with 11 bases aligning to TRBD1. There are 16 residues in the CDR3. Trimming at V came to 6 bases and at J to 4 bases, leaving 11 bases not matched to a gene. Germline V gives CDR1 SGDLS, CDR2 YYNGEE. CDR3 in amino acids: CASTLTEGTGGTEAFF. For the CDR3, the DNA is TGTGCCAGCACCCTGACGGAAGGGACAGGGGGCACTGAAGCTTTCTTT.

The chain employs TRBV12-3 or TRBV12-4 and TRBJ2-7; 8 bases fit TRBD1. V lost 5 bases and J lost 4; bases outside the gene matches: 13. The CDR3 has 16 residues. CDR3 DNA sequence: TGTGCCAGCAGTACATATGGACAGGGTAGCCCTTACGAGCAGTACTTC. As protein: CASSTYGQGSPYEQYF.

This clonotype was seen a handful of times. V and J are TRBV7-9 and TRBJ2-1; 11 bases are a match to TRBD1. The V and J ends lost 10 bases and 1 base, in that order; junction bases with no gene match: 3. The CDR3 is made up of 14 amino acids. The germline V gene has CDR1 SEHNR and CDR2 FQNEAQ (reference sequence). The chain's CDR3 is CATGQGASYNEQFF. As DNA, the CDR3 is TGTGCCACAGGACAGGGGGCTTCCTACAATGAGCAGTTCTTC.

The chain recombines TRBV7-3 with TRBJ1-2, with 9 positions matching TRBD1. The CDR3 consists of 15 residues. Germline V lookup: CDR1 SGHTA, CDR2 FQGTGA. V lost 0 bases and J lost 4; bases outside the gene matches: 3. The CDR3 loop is CASSLTGQGPYGYTF. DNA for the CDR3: TGTGCCAGCAGCTTAACGGGACAGGGCCCCTATGGCTACACCTTC.

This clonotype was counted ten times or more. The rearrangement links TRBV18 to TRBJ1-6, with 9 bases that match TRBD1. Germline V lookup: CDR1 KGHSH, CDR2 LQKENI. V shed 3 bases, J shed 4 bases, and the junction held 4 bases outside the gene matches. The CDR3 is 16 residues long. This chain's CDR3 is CASSPQGQGYNSPLHF. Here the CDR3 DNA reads TGTGCCAGCTCACCTCAAGGACAGGGGTATAATTCACCCCTCCACTTT.

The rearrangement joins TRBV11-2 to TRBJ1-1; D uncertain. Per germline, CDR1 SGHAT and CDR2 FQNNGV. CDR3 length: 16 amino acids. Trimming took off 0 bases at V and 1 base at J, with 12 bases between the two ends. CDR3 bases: TGTGCCAGCAGCTTAGATCTGGTGGCTTCGAACACTGAAGCTTTCTTT. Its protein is CASSLDLVASNTEAFF.